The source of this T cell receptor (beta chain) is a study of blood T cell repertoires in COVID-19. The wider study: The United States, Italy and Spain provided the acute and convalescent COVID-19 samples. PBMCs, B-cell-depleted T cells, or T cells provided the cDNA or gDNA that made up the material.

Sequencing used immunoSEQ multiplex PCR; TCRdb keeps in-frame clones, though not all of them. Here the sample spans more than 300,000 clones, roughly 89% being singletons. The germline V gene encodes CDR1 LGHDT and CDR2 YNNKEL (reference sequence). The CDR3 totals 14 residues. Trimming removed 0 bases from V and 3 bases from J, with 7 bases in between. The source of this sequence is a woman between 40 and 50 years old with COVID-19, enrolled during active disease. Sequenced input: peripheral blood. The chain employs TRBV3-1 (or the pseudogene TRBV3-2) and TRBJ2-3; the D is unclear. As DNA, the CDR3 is TGTGCCAGCAGCCAAGACCTCCGGACAGATACGCAGTATTTT. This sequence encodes CASSQDLRTDTQYF.